This T cell receptor beta chain was sequenced in a study of T-cell memory formation after mild COVID-19. The CDR3 is made up of 16 amino acids. V shed 7 bases and J shed 4 bases, with 20 bases lying between them. The V gene's germline CDR1 is MNHEY and CDR2 SVGAGI. Study results and caveats: Balance between CD4 and CD8 was seen in clones contracting day 15 to 85, and a CD4+ lean was seen in later expanders.

TCR alpha and TCR beta cDNA libraries carrying sample barcodes and UMIs came from 5'RACE with constant-segment primers. TCRdb re-derived calls from the 5' RACE reads in MiXCR, one entry per CDR3 protein. The sample contains roughly 620,000 distinct CDR3 sequences, 18% of which appear only once. Concerning this clonotype itself: The antigen remains undetermined.

Sample: PBMCs or a T cell subset sorted from them (not recorded which). J is TRBJ2-1 and V is TRBV6-5; a weak D match, TRBD1 (7 bases). This receptor was taken from an adult woman who had mild COVID-19 (a few samples of this study predate the infection). Cell type and time point are not known. The CDR3 nucleotides are TGTGCCAGCAAAAAAGCGGCTCCAGGGGGGTACAATGAGCAGTTCTTC. This encodes CASKKAAPGGYNEQFF.